The rows below give T cell receptor beta chains drawn from one sample of a study of vaccination and CD4 T cells after COVID-19. TCRdb reanalysed the PCR reads using MiXCR and keeps one entry per CDR3 protein. The table lists more than 10,000 distinct CDR3 sequences, roughly 40% of them singletons. These receptors lack a known antigen. The source was CD4+ T cells from blood, cultured in vitro, collected before SARS-CoV-2 vaccination. The receptors originated from a human donor who had recovered from COVID-19. The CDR3 runs from the conserved cysteine through the conserved F or W. The D gene is left open where the match is weak. Clone size appears in some rows only: once, few, many, or a class for an expanded clone.

j_call	d_call	v_call	clone_size	cdr3_nt	cdr3_aa
TRBJ1-3	.	TRBV7-2	.	TGTGCCAGCAGCTCTGAGCGAAACACCATATATTTT	CASSSERNTIYF
TRBJ1-5	.	TRBV27	few	TGTGCCAGCAGTTTCGGGCCTAATCAGCCCCAGCATTTT	CASSFGPNQPQHF
TRBJ1-2	.	TRBV7-2	.	TGTGCCAGCAGCTTAGAGCACCGGGGGCCAGACTATGGCTACACCTTC	CASSLEHRGPDYGYTF
TRBJ1-2	.	TRBV6-1	few	TGTGCCAGCAGGTCCGAATTAGGGCTTAACTATGGCTACACCTTC	CASRSELGLNYGYTF
TRBJ1-2	.	TRBV20-1	.	TGCAGTGCTAGAAGGGCAGGGGCGGTCTATGGCTACACCTTC	CSARRAGAVYGYTF
TRBJ1-5	.	TRBV19	.	TGTGCCAGTAGTATTAATCGTCAGCCCCAGCATTTT	CASSINRQPQHF
TRBJ2-3	TRBD2	TRBV6-1	.	TGTGCCAGCAGTCCACATCCGACTAGCGGGGGCCCCTCGGGCACAGATACGCAGTATTTT	CASSPHPTSGGPSGTDTQYF
TRBJ2-3	.	TRBV7-2	.	TGTGCCAGCAGCTATGGGTTTGGGACAGATACGCAGTATTTT	CASSYGFGTDTQYF
TRBJ1-6	.	TRBV20-1	.	TGCAGTGCTGGAGGGGCAACGTTATATAATTCACCCCTCCACTTT	CSAGGATLYNSPLHF
TRBJ1-2	.	TRBV19	.	TGTGCCAGTAGTATGGCTAGGGGCGGCTATGGCTACACCTTC	CASSMARGGYGYTF
TRBJ2-6	TRBD1	TRBV7-2	.	TGTGCCAGCAGCCCCCTGGACAGGGAATCTGGGGCCAACGTCCTGACTTTC	CASSPLDRESGANVLTF
TRBJ2-5	.	TRBV18	few	TGTGCCAGCTCGCTCTCGCGGGCGGAGACCCAGTACTTC	CASSLSRAETQYF
TRBJ2-3	TRBD2	TRBV20-1	few	TGCAGTGCTAGAGCCTCAGCGGGGGGACATACGCAGTATTTT	CSARASAGGHTQYF
TRBJ1-1	TRBD1	TRBV27	.	TGTGCCAGCAGTCCGCACAGGGGCTACACTGAAGCTTTCTTT	CASSPHRGYTEAFF
TRBJ2-2	.	TRBV25-1	once	TGTGCCAGCAGTGAAACAGCCGGGGAGCTGTTTTTT	CASSETAGELFF
TRBJ2-7	.	TRBV2	.	TGTGCCAGCGGTTCCCTGGTTACAGGGGGAGGGCAGCAGTACTTC	CASGSLVTGGGQQYF
TRBJ1-2	TRBD1	TRBV28	.	TGTGCCAGCAGTTGGATGGCAGGGGGCGGCGGCTATGGCTACACCTTC	CASSWMAGGGGYGYTF
TRBJ1-2	.	TRBV6-1	.	TGTGCCAGCGCGGGGGGCTCTGATGGCTACACCTTC	CASAGGSDGYTF
TRBJ2-3	TRBD2	TRBV10-3	.	TGTGCCATCAGTGAGCGACGCGTGGCGGGAGGAGTTACAGATACGCAGTATTTT	CAISERRVAGGVTDTQYF
TRBJ1-5	TRBD1	TRBV28	few	TGTGCCAGTTTGCCCGGGCAGGGGGCCCATCAGCCCCAGCATTTT	CASLPGQGAHQPQHF
TRBJ2-3	TRBD2	TRBV10-3	few	TGTGCCATCAGTGAACGACTAGCGTTCACAGATACGCAGTATTTT	CAISERLAFTDTQYF